This entry describes one T cell receptor beta chain. What it binds is unknown. It was with 60 Vbeta and 13 Jbeta primers that the PCR ran. Produced via immunoSEQ multiplex PCR; TCRdb's table is partial and in-frame only. The table shows over 80,000 clones, with around 75% occurring only once. This record belongs to a study of cytomegalovirus exposure and HLA in healthy donors. Study-wide results and limits: Cytomegalovirus-associated TCR beta chains were listed, numbering 150 to 200. The authors confirmed in vitro that a few CMV-associated chains were specific for CMV antigens.

Nominally healthy donors were sampled, though unrecorded immune exposures were likely. Unmatched junction bases numbered 8, after V lost 4 bases and J lost 5 bases. Germline CDR1 and CDR2: LGHNA and YSLEER. The CDR3 is 15 amino acids. The sample consisted of PBMCs. This TCR was sampled from a man in his forties in good health and CMV-seronegative. The chain is built from TRBV4-3 and TRBJ1-5; 7 nucleotides agree with TRBD1. The CDR3 loop is CASSPDRAPYQPQHF. CDR3 in DNA: TGCGCCAGCAGCCCCGACAGGGCCCCCTATCAGCCCCAGCATTTT.